This TCR beta chain was documented in a study of blood T cell repertoires in COVID-19. Study-wide context: Acute-phase and convalescent COVID-19 samples originated in the United States, Italy and Spain.

Clones were sequenced by immunoSEQ multiplex PCR, and TCRdb holds only the in-frame ones, with some missing. The sample lists over 75,000 clones, more than 85% seen once, with 2.3% in the top ten. The CDR3 loop spans 13 amino acids. Trimming took off 5 bases at V and 7 bases at J, with 9 bases between the two ends. Sequenced: peripheral blood. This receptor was identified in a human donor with active COVID-19. The donor label of this sample is uncertain. The chain is built from TRBV12-3 or TRBV12-4 and TRBJ1-6, with D perhaps TRBD1 (5 bases). The CDR3 DNA follows: TGTGCCAGCAGTCCTCAGGGAAATTCACCCCTCCACTTT. Its translation is CASSPQGNSPLHF.